The subject of this entry is one T cell receptor (beta chain). A much larger clone differs by one base, so this may be a read error. The sample comes from a study of blood T cells in healthy people across ages. Every participating donor contributed about 10 milliliters of peripheral blood through a draw. Looked up from germline, CDR1 is DFQATT and CDR2 is SNEGSKA (reference sequence). This CDR3 has 13 residues. Combining a sample-barcoded 5' primer with a J-beta primer mix, a second PCR ran for roughly 7 to 11 cycles. TCRdb re-derived calls from the 5' RACE reads in MiXCR, one entry per CDR3 protein. The table shows hundreds of thousands of distinct CDR3 sequences, with 30% to 45% occurring only once.

This chain links TRBV20-1 with TRBJ1-6; 10 bases agree with TRBD1. The specimen sequenced was blood. This TCR derives from a man between 18 and 29 years old in good health. The CDR3 loop reads CSARDRGDSPPHF. DNA for the CDR3: TGCAGTGCCCGGGACAGGGGTGATTCACCCCCCCACTTT.